This T cell receptor (beta chain) stems from a study of blood T cells in healthy people across ages. Sample-barcoded 5' priming and a J-beta primer mix drove a second PCR of roughly 6 to 12 cycles. Per sample, CDR3-containing paired-end reads numbered at least 3 million. TCRdb ran MiXCR on the 5' RACE reads and lists one entry per CDR3 protein. In the table there are some 780,000 distinct CDR3 sequences, more than 50% of which are singletons. This CDR3 is built from 17 residues. The J segment lost 4 bases and the V segment lost 5 bases, leaving 8 bases of the junction unmatched. The germline V gene encodes CDR1 LNHDA and CDR2 SQIVND (reference sequence). This clonotype was counted a few times.

The sequencing sample was made of blood. The chain joins TRBV19 to TRBJ2-6; 10 nucleotides align to TRBD1. This TCR derives from a man in his forties in good health. DNA of the CDR3: TGTGCCAGTAGTGACAGGGGGCGCTCGGGCGGGGCCAACGTCCTGACTTTC. It encodes CASSDRGRSGGANVLTF.